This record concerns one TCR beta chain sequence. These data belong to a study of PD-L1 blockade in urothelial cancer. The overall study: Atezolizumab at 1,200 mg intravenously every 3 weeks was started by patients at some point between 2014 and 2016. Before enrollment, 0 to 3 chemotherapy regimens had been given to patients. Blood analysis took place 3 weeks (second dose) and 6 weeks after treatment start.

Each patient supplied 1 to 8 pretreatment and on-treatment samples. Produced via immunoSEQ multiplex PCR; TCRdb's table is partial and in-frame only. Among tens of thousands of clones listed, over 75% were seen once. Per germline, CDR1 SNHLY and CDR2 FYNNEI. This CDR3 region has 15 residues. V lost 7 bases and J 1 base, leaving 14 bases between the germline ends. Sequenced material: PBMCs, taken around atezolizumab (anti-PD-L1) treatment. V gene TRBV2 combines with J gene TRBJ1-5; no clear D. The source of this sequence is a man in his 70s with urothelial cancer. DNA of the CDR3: TGTGCCAGCACGATTGCAGGAGGAAGCAATCAGCCCCAGCATTTT. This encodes CASTIAGGSNQPQHF.